This is a list of T cell receptor beta chains from one sample in a study of T cells in Graves' hyperthyroidism and ophthalmopathy. In TCRdb, the multiplex PCR reads were re-called with MiXCR into one record per CDR3 protein. The sample consists of approximately 430,000 distinct CDR3 sequences, 15% to 19% of them appearing once. Sequencing used blood. All receptors derive from a woman between 18 and 29 years old with Graves' hyperthyroidism. Each CDR3 is given without its conserved first and last residue. Only some rows state a clone size, as once, few, many or a class for expanded clones.

V gene	J gene	clone size	CDR3 protein
TRBV20-1	TRBJ2-7	few	SARPLAGLPSYEQY
TRBV7-8	TRBJ2-2	many	ASSHGGGELF
TRBV27	TRBJ2-7	.	ASSSLGQATYEQY
TRBV2	TRBJ1-3	many	ASSETGSGNTIY
TRBV10-3	TRBJ1-1	many	ATHTGGNTEAF
TRBV2	TRBJ2-2	many	ASIPRGLGGNGELF
TRBV6-1	TRBJ2-7	.	ASGGSYEQY
TRBV12-3/TRBV12-4	TRBJ1-1	.	ASSGQDLNTEAF
TRBV10-3	TRBJ2-5	.	AISLAGEETQY
TRBV29-1	TRBJ2-2	few	SVEERKAGGPTGELF
TRBV6-5	TRBJ1-4	many	ASSYRSKGHREKLF
TRBV5-6	TRBJ2-3	few	ASSAAGQGYTDTQY
TRBV4-2	TRBJ2-3	once	ASSLRPDGTDTQY
TRBV29-1	TRBJ1-2	few	SVTSPGTANYGYT
TRBV19	TRBJ2-6	once	AVTGTGANVLT
TRBV12-3/TRBV12-4	TRBJ2-5	many	ASSGSTGETQY
TRBV4-1	TRBJ2-7	few	ASSQESGTMNRVEQY
TRBV5-1	TRBJ1-3	.	ASSLDGTGSSGNTIY
TRBV7-9	TRBJ2-5	many	ASSLWAGGESETQY
TRBV7-8	TRBJ2-2	few	ASSLASINWNTGELF
TRBV2	TRBJ2-5	many	ASSEGAGVGQETQY
TRBV12-3/TRBV12-4	TRBJ2-1	many	ASSLGAGPYNEQF
TRBV5-1	TRBJ1-1	many	ASSFGTGSTEAF
TRBV4-1	TRBJ2-7	.	ASRGGGRSYEQY
TRBV20-1	TRBJ1-2	.	SAGQDTYSYT
TRBV19	TRBJ1-1	.	ASSILDSTNTEAF
TRBV5-1	TRBJ2-3	many	ASSPGSSGRWDTQY
TRBV7-3	TRBJ2-2	.	ASSSGAGLNTGELF
TRBV7-9	TRBJ2-1	.	ASTENSYNEQF
TRBV12-3/TRBV12-4	TRBJ1-2	many	ATLRSIGYGYT
TRBV6-1	TRBJ1-1	few	ASSNRGLKNTEAF
TRBV6-1	TRBJ2-3	.	ASSQLGGLSLVDTQY
TRBV7-3	TRBJ2-3	many	ASSLKPRTSGGPSTDTQY
TRBV3-1	TRBJ1-2	few	ASSPDAGSGYT
TRBV5-1	TRBJ2-7	many	ASSLGRSTYEQY
TRBV28	TRBJ2-7	many	ASRPGGAKGEQY
TRBV7-9	TRBJ2-3	.	ASSLGISGRGSPDTQY
TRBV11-2	TRBJ2-7	many	ASSKTGPYEQY
TRBV20-1	TRBJ2-3	few	SAIIPGLASLGESLDTQY
TRBV12-3/TRBV12-4	TRBJ1-1	many	ASSLSFDTEAF